The T cell receptor (beta chain) described here comes from a study of blood T cell repertoires in COVID-19. Turning to the study itself: T cells, B-cell-depleted T cells, or PBMCs supplied cDNA or gDNA.

The CDR3 contains 12 residues. From germline, CDR1 is SQVTM and CDR2 ANQGSEA. V was pared by 0 bases and J by 2 bases, with 3 bases between. Sequencing was performed with immunoSEQ multiplex PCR; in TCRdb, only in-frame clones are kept and a portion is missing. Found here are 250,000 to 300,000 clones, over 85% of them singletons; the top ten hold 1.9%. This clonotype was sampled from a woman aged 55-70 years who had recovered from COVID-19. The V gene is TRBV29-1, the J gene TRBJ2-3; D unclear. Input material: PBMCs or T cells enriched from blood (not recorded which). The CDR3 bases are TGCAGCGTTGAAGACCTCACAGATACGCAGTATTTT. Its translation: CSVEDLTDTQYF.